One TCR beta chain is described in this entry. The table lists this clone with a count of one. What antigen it recognizes has not been identified. Base qualities are not provided; no much larger clone lies one nucleotide away. Frozen aliquots of unsorted single-cell suspensions were used for genomic DNA extraction with the QIAamp DNA kit. The tumour samples consisted of non-small cell lung cancer tissue that had been surgically resected. Tissues arrived within 2 hours of resection and were immediately processed into single-cell suspensions. Tissue was mechanically dissociated and enzymatically digested with DNase I, collagenase I and hyaluronidase for around 27 minutes at 37 °C, then filtered and RBC-lysed. A two-step multiplex PCR amplified TCR-beta CDR3 regions from genomic DNA, and the second step of the PCR added Illumina-compatible adaptors. TCR-beta immunosequencing was performed on an Illumina platform as a commercial immunoSEQ service. The paper's processing steps were these. Repertoires were summarised as Top 10 Clones, the percentage of T-cell templates from the ten most frequent sequences, and productive clonality. Productive clonality had a range of 0 to 1, where 1 means a monoclonal population. Using log10 scatter plots, tumour-associated clones were identified as sequences that made up at least 0.1% of tumour T-cell templates yet were absent from the matched non-adjacent lung. Student's t-tests were used for two-group comparisons, ANOVA for comparisons across stages, and linear regression for relationships, with analyses done in GraphPad Prism7 and R. What TCRdb holds here is the immuneACCESS table cut down to in-frame rearrangements. Part of the clones is not present; checked against another copy, under half of the missing clones reflect an unresolved V gene, and the others are unexplained. V, J and clone size are taken as reported in that table, and D and trimming were inferred from the DNA itself. The sample table shows roughly 3,000 clones, and roughly 69% are seen once. The ten largest make up over 15% of the sample.

These data come from a study of immune cell composition in non-small cell lung cancer (dated by TCRdb to between 2016 and 2019). With regard to the full study: Histologic subtype was assigned using H&E plus p63, CK5, Napsin A and TTF-1 immunohistochemistry, mainly lung adenocarcinoma or squamous cell carcinoma. TCR-beta sequencing (Adaptive Biotechnologies) was performed on 34 paired NSCLC tumour and non-adjacent lung specimens plus 26 tumour-only specimens. A handful of tumour specimens with TCR-beta data were rare histological subtypes and were excluded from the subtype comparisons. For supplementary cohort #1, made up of more than eight lung adenocarcinoma cases, paired tumour/lung TCR-beta sequencing was done and TIL populations were generated so that tumour reactivity could be assessed. The investigation overall reported the following: Nearly half of NSCLC cases had tumour-associated clones >0.5%, found in roughly 35% of adenocarcinomas compared with 60% to 80% of squamous carcinomas. The reactivity cohort was only 9 to 11 cases, and tumour-reactive clones were not shown to share sequences with the dominant in vivo tumour-associated clones. In over eight adenocarcinoma cases, maximal tumour-associated clone frequency correlated strongly with TIL tumour reactivity, whereas overall clonality did not. No significant correlation was found between smoking pack-years and tumour TCR-beta clonality. Compared with lung adenocarcinoma tumours, lung squamous cell carcinoma showed significantly higher Top 10 clone scores and productive clonality.

The TCR sequence derives from a human donor with non-small cell lung cancer. Sequencing was done on a sample of lung tumor tissue.

The nucleotides read TGTGCCAGCAGCTTGGGCCTGACTGTCGGCTACGAGCAGTACTTC. This codes for CASSLGLTVGYEQYF. Recombination joined TRBV5-8 with TRBJ2-7, with no confidently assigned D gene. The CDR3, from cysteine to phenylalanine, totals 15 residues. Here the CDR3 DNA is all that survives: 45 bases in frame from base 1. In the germline V gene, CDR1 corresponds to SGHTS and CDR2 to YDEGEE. V and J lose 0 bases and 3 bases, and a span of 13 bases separates them.